This T cell receptor (beta chain) originates from a study of T cell changes during pregnancy in multiple sclerosis. Trimming removed 5 bases at V and 7 bases at J, with 11 bases between. Germline CDR1 MNHEY, CDR2 SVGAGI. CDR3 size: 12 residues. Produced via immunoSEQ multiplex PCR; TCRdb's table is partial and in-frame only. Of 100,000 or so clones listed, roughly 90% are singletons. J is TRBJ1-2 and V is TRBV6-5; no firm D call. This clonotype was obtained from a female donor with multiple sclerosis, enrolled in a pregnancy study. This specimen was peripheral blood, taken after pregnancy. Here the CDR3 DNA reads TGTGCCAGCAGTAAAAACAGAGTTGGCTACACCTTC. Encoded protein: CASSKNRVGYTF.